What follows are 22 T cell receptor beta chains derived from one specimen sequenced in a study of OX40 agonist ivuxolimab in advanced cancers. This table comes from immunoSEQ multiplex PCR, and its TCRdb copy is limited to in-frame clones, with some not included. The sample holds approximately 89,000 clones; about nine tenths are singletons and the top ten take more than 0.6%. Sequencing was performed on CD4+ or CD8+ T cells sorted from blood, taken in a trial of the OX40 agonist ivuxolimab. These receptors originate from an adult with an advanced solid tumor such as melanoma, head and neck, liver or kidney cancer.

The chain has TRBV27 and TRBJ2-7, with TRBD1 matching 9 bases. V gave up 4 bases and J gave up 6 bases; unmatched junction bases: 7. CDR3 size: 14 residues. CDR1 is MNHEY, CDR2 SMNVEV, per germline (reference sequence). CDR3 region: CASSSRDRVGEQYF. The CDR3 region has the DNA TGTGCCAGCAGTTCGCGGGACAGGGTAGGCGAGCAGTACTTC.

The V call is TRBV7-6, the J call TRBJ2-2; D remains unclear. Between the trimmed V and J ends, which lost 1 base and 6 bases, there was a span of 6 bases. The CDR3 is 13 amino acids. Germline V gene lookup returns CDR1 SGHVS and CDR2 FNYEAQ. CDR3 amino acids: CASSLDAAGELFF. For the CDR3, the DNA is TGTGCCAGCAGCTTAGACGCGGCCGGGGAGCTGTTTTTT.

In its sample, this clone was seen a few times. This chain uses TRBV6-1 with TRBJ1-3; D remains unclear. This CDR3 is 15 amino acids long. The V end lost 2 bases, the J end lost 0 bases, and 8 bases lay between the germline ends. Germline V gene lookup returns CDR1 MNHNS and CDR2 SASEGT. Here the CDR3 reads CASSETASSGNTIYF. In nucleotides, the CDR3 is TGTGCCAGCAGTGAAACAGCGAGCTCTGGAAACACCATATATTTT.

The rearrangement joins TRBV5-6 to TRBJ1-1; 8 positions match TRBD1. CDR3 size: 14 residues. Germline V lookup: CDR1 SGHDT, CDR2 YYEEEE. Trimming at V came to 0 bases and at J to 5 bases, leaving 3 bases not matched to a gene. The DNA for the CDR3 is TGTGCCAGCAGCTTGGCAGGGGGCATGACTGAAGCTTTCTTT. Translation gives CASSLAGGMTEAFF.

The chain joins TRBV5-1 to TRBJ2-5; maybe TRBD2 (5 bases). This CDR3 is built from 14 residues. Germline CDR1 is SGHRS and CDR2 is YFSETQ. Trimming took 0 bases from V and 5 from J, leaving 11 bases between them. CDR3 bases: TGCGCCAGCAGCTTGGTCGGGGTTGGGGAGACCCAGTACTTC. Its protein is CASSLVGVGETQYF.

The chain employs TRBV27 and TRBJ2-5; D remains ambiguous. This CDR3 is 12 amino acids long. V lost 5 bases to trimming and J lost 1 base, with 5 bases between them. Germline V gene sequence: CDR1 MNHEY, CDR2 SMNVEV (reference sequence). In nucleotides, the CDR3 is TGTGCCAGCAGTCCCCTCCAAGAGACCCAGTACTTC. This sequence encodes CASSPLQETQYF.

The chain employs TRBV19 and TRBJ1-2; 9 bases are a match to TRBD1. V trimming: 6 bases; J trimming: 6 bases; junction bases outside the gene matches: 8. Looked up from germline, CDR1 is LNHDA and CDR2 is SQIVND (reference sequence). The CDR3 spans 14 residues. CDR3 amino acids: CASRPGQGSDGYTF. CDR3 DNA: TGTGCCAGTAGACCGGGACAGGGTTCCGATGGCTACACCTTC.

Here the CDR3 DNA reads TGTGCCAGCAGTTTATATATAGACGCGAACACCGGGGAGCTGTTTTTT. Amino acid sequence: CASSLYIDANTGELFF. The chain links TRBV27 to TRBJ2-2, with D unclear. Germline V gene lookup returns CDR1 MNHEY and CDR2 SMNVEV (reference sequence). The CDR3 runs 16 residues. V was clipped by 1 base and J by 0 bases, with 9 bases between them.

This sequence joins TRBV30 and TRBJ1-5, with D hard to call. CDR1 and CDR2 from the germline V gene are GTSNPN and SVGIG (reference sequence). Between the trimmed V and J ends, which lost 2 bases and 3 bases, there was a span of 8 bases. This CDR3 spans 13 amino acids. The CDR3, as DNA: TGTGCCTGGAGTCCCCGGGACAATCAGCCCCAGCATTTT. Residues: CAWSPRDNQPQHF. The whole variable domain, filled in from reference TRBV30 and TRBJ1-5, reads SQTIHQWPATLVQPVGSPLSLECTVEGTSNPNLYWYRQAAGRGLQLLFYSVGIGQISSEVPQNLSASRPQDRQFILSSKKLLLSDSGFYLCAWSPRDNQPQHFGDGTRLSIL.

The chain carries TRBV19 and TRBJ2-2; 12 nucleotides line up with TRBD2. CDR1 and CDR2 (germline): LNHDA, SQIVND (reference sequence). The ends lost 1 base at V and 3 bases at J; junction bases unmatched: 3. The CDR3 extends over 17 amino acids. The CDR3: CASSIGLAGVDTGELFF. For the CDR3, the DNA is TGTGCCAGTAGTATAGGACTAGCGGGAGTTGACACCGGGGAGCTGTTTTTT.

The genes are TRBV6-5 and TRBJ1-2; unclear D gene. Germline V gene lookup returns CDR1 MNHEY and CDR2 SVGAGI. The V end was cut by 0 bases, the J end by 0 bases, with 11 bases between. The CDR3 runs 16 residues. The CDR3 nucleotides are TGTGCCAGCAGTTACTCGAAAGGGTGGACTAACTATGGCTACACCTTC. Its translation is CASSYSKGWTNYGYTF.

The rearrangement joins TRBV6-1 to TRBJ1-4, with no clear D. V shed 1 base and J shed 5 bases, with 8 bases lying between them. Germline assignment: CDR1 MNHNS and CDR2 SASEGT. This CDR3 contains 14 residues. The CDR3 DNA follows: TGTGCCAGCAGTGAAGGCGGTGGAAATGAAAAACTGTTTTTT. Protein sequence: CASSEGGGNEKLFF.

The V call is TRBV28, the J call TRBJ1-1, with a tentative D call TRBD1 (5 bases). CDR1 is MDHEN, CDR2 SYDVKM, per germline. V lost 4 bases and J 0 bases, leaving 9 bases between the germline ends. The CDR3 covers 14 residues. Written as DNA, the CDR3 is TGTGCCAGCAGTTCGGGGACCTTGAACACTGAAGCTTTCTTT. Protein product: CASSSGTLNTEAFF.

This rearrangement joins TRBV27 to TRBJ2-1; 10 bases match TRBD2. This CDR3 region has 17 residues. V dropped 0 bases and J dropped 3; count of bases not matched to a gene: 5. CDR1 is MNHEY, CDR2 SMNVEV, per germline (reference sequence). CDR3 sequence: CASSLSPSGSGYNEQFF. The CDR3 coding sequence is TGTGCCAGCAGTTTATCCCCTAGCGGGAGCGGCTACAATGAGCAGTTCTTC.

The V gene is TRBV18, the J gene TRBJ1-4; TRBD1 might be the D (5 bases). Looked up from germline, CDR1 is KGHSH and CDR2 is LQKENI. The CDR3 spans 17 residues. The germline V and J ends were trimmed by 5 bases and 0 bases, with 16 bases remaining between them. The CDR3 loop reads CASSRELQVATNEKLFF. The CDR3 DNA reads as TGTGCCAGCTCAAGGGAATTACAGGTTGCAACTAATGAAAAACTGTTTTTT.

J is TRBJ1-2 and V is TRBV27; D perhaps matches TRBD1 (6 bases). The germline gives CDR1 MNHEY, CDR2 SMNVEV (reference sequence). The CDR3 spans 13 residues. With 6 bases removed from V and 7 bases from J, the gap between germline ends came to 15 bases. The CDR3 DNA is TGTGCCAGCAGGCAAATAAGGACAGCTGGCTACACCTTC. This sequence encodes CASRQIRTAGYTF.

This chain joins TRBV25-1 and TRBJ2-7; D gene unclear. Germline V gene data show CDR1 as MGHDK and CDR2 as SYGVNS. Trimming stripped 4 bases from V and 4 bases from J, with 11 bases between. The CDR3 totals 13 residues. The CDR3 spells CASSGSLDYEQYF. The CDR3 DNA is TGTGCCAGCAGTGGGTCTTTAGATTACGAGCAGTACTTC.

The chain employs TRBV5-1 and TRBJ2-5; no clear D gene. The CDR3 is made up of 14 amino acids. The V end lost 1 base, the J end lost 1 base, and 8 bases lay between the germline ends. Germline CDR1 and CDR2: SGHRS and YFSETQ. The CDR3 nucleotides read TGCGCCAGCAGCTTGATGGGGTCCCAAGAGACCCAGTACTTC. Amino acids: CASSLMGSQETQYF.

The genes are TRBV7-2 and TRBJ2-2, with D perhaps matching TRBD1 (6 bases). CDR3 length: 16 residues. Trimming removed 2 bases at V and 4 bases at J, with 14 bases between. Germline CDR1 is SGHTA and CDR2 is FQGNSA. The DNA of the CDR3 is TGTGCCAGCAGCTTATTCGCAGGGGCGGGCACCGGGGAGCTGTTTTTT. Residues: CASSLFAGAGTGELFF.

This chain links TRBV29-1 with TRBJ2-4; 7 bases align to TRBD2. CDR3 length equals 15 residues. The J segment lost 8 bases and the V segment lost 4 bases, leaving 14 bases of the junction unmatched. Germline V CDR1 and CDR2: SQVTM, ANQGSEA. The chain's CDR3 is CSVAGAGYKGHIQYF. In DNA form, the CDR3 reads TGCAGCGTTGCCGGAGCGGGGTACAAAGGACACATTCAGTACTTC.

The chain links TRBV6-1 to TRBJ2-1; D is possibly TRBD2 (5 bases). This CDR3 spans 13 amino acids. Germline values: CDR1 MNHNS, CDR2 SASEGT. Trimming cost V 5 bases and J 8 bases, with 13 bases left between them. The CDR3 here is CASSTPSSHEQFF. CDR3 nucleotides: TGTGCCAGCAGTACCCCTAGCAGCCATGAGCAGTTCTTC.

This chain joins TRBV11-3 and TRBJ1-2; D may be TRBD1 (5 bases). CDR1 and CDR2 (germline): SGHNT, YENEEA. CDR3 length equals 18 residues. Trimming stripped 4 bases from V and 2 bases from J, with 23 bases between. CDR3 amino acids: CASSCPQGDFPLNYGYTF. The CDR3 DNA is TGTGCCAGCAGCTGCCCCCAGGGTGACTTCCCCCTGAACTATGGCTACACCTTC. Supplemented by reference TRBV11-3 and TRBJ1-2, the full variable domain reads EAGVVQSPRYKIIEKKQPVAFWCNPISGHNTLYWYLQNLGQGPELLIRYENEEAVDDSQLPKDRFSAERLKGVDSTLKIQPAELGDSAVYLCASSCPQGDFPLNYGYTFGSGTRLTVV.